This T cell receptor beta chain was sequenced for a study of T cells in Graves' hyperthyroidism and ophthalmopathy. Study background: Peripheral blood was acquired at first diagnosis, ahead of any therapy whatsoever. Study results and caveats: Ophthalmopathy, which appeared later, was predicted by the model a median approximately 6.7 months before onset. A model of 13 V-J features distinguished ophthalmopathy from stable hyperthyroidism.

This clonotype was detected only a few times. Antigen unknown. Those patients with uncontrolled infection, other autoimmune disease, pregnancy or lactation were excluded. Using RNA transcripts as the source, TCR beta CDR3 regions were amplified. HTBI primers were employed in a first-round RT-PCR of the TCR CDR3. TCRdb recomputed calls from the multiplex PCR reads with MiXCR, one row per CDR3 protein. The sample lists 600,000 to 700,000 distinct CDR3 sequences; around 15% were seen once. V gave up 7 bases and J gave up 1 base, with 13 bases separating them. CDR3 length: 14 residues. The receptor was derived from a woman between 40 and 50 years old with Graves' ophthalmopathy. The sample consisted of blood. V gene TRBV12-3 or TRBV12-4 combines with J gene TRBJ1-1; possible D gene TRBD1, 5 bases. CDR3 nucleotides: TGTGCCAGCACCGAGGGGTTGGCGAACACTGAAGCTTTCTTT. It codes for CASTEGLANTEAFF.